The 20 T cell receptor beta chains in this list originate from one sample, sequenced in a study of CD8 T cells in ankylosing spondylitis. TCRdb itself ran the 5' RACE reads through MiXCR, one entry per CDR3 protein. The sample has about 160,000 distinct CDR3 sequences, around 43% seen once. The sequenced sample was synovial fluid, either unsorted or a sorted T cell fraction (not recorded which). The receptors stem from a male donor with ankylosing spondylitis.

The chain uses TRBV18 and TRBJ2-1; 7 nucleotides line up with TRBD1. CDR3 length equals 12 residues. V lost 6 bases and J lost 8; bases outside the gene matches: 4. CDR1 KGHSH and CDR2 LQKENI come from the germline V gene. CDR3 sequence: CASSDRPDEQFF. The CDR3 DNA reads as TGTGCCAGCTCGGACAGGCCCGATGAGCAGTTCTTC. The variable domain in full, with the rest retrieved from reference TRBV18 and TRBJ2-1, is NAGVMQNPRHLVRRRGQEARLRCSPMKGHSHVYWYRQLPEEGLKFMVYLQKENIIDESGMPKERFSAEFPKEGPSILRIQQVVRGDSAAYFCASSDRPDEQFFGPGTRLTVL.

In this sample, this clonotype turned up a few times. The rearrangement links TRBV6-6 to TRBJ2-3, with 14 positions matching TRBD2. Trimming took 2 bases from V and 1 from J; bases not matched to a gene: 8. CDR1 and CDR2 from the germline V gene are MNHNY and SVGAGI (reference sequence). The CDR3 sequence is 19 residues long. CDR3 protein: CASSYTRLAGGPGTDTQYF. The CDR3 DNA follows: TGTGCCAGCAGTTACACAAGACTAGCGGGGGGGCCGGGCACAGATACGCAGTATTTT.

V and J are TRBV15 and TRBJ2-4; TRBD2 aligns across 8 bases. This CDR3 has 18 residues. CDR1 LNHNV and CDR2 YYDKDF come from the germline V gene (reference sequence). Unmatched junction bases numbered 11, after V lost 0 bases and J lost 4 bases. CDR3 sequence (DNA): TGTGCCACCAGCAGAGATCCCCTGAACGGGAGGGTTAAAAACATTCAGTACTTC. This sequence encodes CATSRDPLNGRVKNIQYF.

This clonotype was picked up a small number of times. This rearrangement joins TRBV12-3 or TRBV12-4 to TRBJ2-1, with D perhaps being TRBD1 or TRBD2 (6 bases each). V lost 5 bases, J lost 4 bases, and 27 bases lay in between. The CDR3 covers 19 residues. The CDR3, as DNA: TGTGCCAGCAGTCAAGGGGGGACCGGGTGGCTAGCCCTTTACAATGAGCAGTTCTTC. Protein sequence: CASSQGGTGWLALYNEQFF.

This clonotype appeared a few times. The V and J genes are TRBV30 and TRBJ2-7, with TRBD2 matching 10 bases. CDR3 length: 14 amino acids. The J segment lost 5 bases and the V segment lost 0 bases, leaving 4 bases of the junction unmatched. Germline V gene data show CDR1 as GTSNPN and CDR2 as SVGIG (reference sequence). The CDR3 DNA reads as TGTGCCTGGAGTGTAGGAGCGGGAGGGGACGAGCAGTACTTC. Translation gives CAWSVGAGGDEQYF. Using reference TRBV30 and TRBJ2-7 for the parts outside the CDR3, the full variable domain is SQTIHQWPATLVQPVGSPLSLECTVEGTSNPNLYWYRQAAGRGLQLLFYSVGIGQISSEVPQNLSASRPQDRQFILSSKKLLLSDSGFYLCAWSVGAGGDEQYFGPGTRLTVT.

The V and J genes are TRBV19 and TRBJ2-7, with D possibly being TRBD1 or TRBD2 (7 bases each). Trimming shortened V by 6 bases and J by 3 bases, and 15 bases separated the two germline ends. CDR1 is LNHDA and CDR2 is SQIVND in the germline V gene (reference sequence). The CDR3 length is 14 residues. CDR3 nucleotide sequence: TGTGCCAGTAGGCCCCAGGGGGGGAACTACGAGCAGTACTTC. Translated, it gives CASRPQGGNYEQYF.

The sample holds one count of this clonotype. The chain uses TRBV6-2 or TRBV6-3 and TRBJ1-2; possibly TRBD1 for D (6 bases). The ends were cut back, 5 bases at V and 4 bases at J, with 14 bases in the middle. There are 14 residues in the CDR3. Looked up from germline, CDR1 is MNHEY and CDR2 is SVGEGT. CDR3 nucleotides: TGTGCCAGCAGTCTCCTGGACAGCTTCTATGGCTACACCTTC. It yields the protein CASSLLDSFYGYTF.

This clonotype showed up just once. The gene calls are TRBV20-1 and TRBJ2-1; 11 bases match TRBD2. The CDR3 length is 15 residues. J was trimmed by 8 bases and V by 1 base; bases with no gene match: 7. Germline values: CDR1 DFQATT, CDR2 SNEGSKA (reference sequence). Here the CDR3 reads CSARGVLAGVDEQFF. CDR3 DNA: TGCAGTGCTAGAGGTGTACTAGCGGGAGTAGATGAGCAGTTCTTC.

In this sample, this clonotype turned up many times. This CDR3 reads CASSLVVGQGLGEQFF. The DNA for the CDR3 is TGTGCCAGCAGCTTAGTGGTGGGACAGGGGTTAGGTGAGCAGTTCTTC. The V and J genes are TRBV7-6 and TRBJ2-1; TRBD1 matches 10 bases. Germline V lookup: CDR1 SGHVS, CDR2 FNYEAQ. The CDR3 runs to 16 residues. J was trimmed by 9 bases and V by 1 base; bases with no gene match: 9.

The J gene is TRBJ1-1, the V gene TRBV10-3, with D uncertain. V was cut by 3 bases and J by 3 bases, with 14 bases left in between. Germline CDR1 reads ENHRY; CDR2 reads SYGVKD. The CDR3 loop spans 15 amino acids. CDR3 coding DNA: TGTGCCATCAGTGATAAAGCTCCGGCGGACACTGAAGCTTTCTTT. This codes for CAISDKAPADTEAFF.

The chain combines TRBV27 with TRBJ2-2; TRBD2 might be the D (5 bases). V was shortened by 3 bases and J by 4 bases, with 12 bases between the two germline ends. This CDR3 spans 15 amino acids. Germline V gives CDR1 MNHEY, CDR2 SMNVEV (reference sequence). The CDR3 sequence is CASSLGGSSTGELFF. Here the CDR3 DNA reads TGTGCCAGCAGTTTGGGCGGGTCCAGCACCGGGGAGCTGTTTTTT.

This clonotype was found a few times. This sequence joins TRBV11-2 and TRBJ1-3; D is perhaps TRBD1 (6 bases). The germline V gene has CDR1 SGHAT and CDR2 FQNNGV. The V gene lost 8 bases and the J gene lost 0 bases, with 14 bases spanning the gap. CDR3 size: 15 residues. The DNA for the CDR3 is TGTGCCAGCTCCCTAATGGACAGCTCTGGAAACACCATATATTTT. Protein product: CASSLMDSSGNTIYF.

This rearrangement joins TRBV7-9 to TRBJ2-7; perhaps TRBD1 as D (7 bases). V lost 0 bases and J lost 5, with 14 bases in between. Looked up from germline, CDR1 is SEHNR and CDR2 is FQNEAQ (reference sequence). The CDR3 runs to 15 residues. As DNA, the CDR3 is TGTGCCAGCAGCTTAGCGTGGGCAGGGGGGCACGAGCAGTACTTC. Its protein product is CASSLAWAGGHEQYF.

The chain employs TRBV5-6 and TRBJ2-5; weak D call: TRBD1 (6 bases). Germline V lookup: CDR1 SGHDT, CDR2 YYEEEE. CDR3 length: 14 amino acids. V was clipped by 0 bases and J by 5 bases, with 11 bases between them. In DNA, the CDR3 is TGTGCCAGCAGCTTGGCAGGGGCTAGGGAGACCCAGTACTTC. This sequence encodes CASSLAGARETQYF.

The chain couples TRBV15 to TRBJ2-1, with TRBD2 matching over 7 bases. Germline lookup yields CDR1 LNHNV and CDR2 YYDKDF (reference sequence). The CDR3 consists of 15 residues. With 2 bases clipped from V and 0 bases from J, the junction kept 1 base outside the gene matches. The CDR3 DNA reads TGTGCCACCAGCAGACTAGCGGCCTCCTACAATGAGCAGTTCTTC. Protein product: CATSRLAASYNEQFF. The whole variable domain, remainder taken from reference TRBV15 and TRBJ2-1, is DAMVIQNPRYQVTQFGKPVTLSCSQTLNHNVMYWYQQKSSQAPKLLFHYYDKDFNNEADTPDNFQSRRPNTSFCFLDIRSPGLGDTAMYLCATSRLAASYNEQFFGPGTRLTVL.

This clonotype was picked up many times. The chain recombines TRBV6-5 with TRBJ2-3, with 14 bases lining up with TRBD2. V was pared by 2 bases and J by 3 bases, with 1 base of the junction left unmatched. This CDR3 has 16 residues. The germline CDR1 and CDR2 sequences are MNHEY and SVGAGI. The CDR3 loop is CASSYGTSGSTDTQYF. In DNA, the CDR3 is TGTGCCAGCAGTTACGGGACTAGCGGGAGTACAGATACGCAGTATTTT.

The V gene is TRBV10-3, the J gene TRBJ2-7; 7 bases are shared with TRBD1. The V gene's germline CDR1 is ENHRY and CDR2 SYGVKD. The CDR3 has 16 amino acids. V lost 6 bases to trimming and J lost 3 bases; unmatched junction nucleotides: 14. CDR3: CAISYLRGRDSYEQYF. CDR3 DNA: TGTGCCATCAGCTACCTCCGAGGCCGGGACAGCTACGAGCAGTACTTC.

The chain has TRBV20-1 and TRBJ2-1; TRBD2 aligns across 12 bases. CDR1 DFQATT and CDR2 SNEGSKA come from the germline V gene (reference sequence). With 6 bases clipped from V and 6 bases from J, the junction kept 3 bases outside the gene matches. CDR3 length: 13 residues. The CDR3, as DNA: TGCAGTGCCTCTAGCGGGGGGGCCAATGAGCAGTTCTTC. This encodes CSASSGGANEQFF.

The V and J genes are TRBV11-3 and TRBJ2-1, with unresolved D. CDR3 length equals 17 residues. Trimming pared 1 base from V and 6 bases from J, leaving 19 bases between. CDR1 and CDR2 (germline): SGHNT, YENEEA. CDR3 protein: CASSLGERVTGFNEQFF. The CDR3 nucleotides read TGTGCCAGCAGCTTAGGGGAAAGGGTTACGGGTTTCAATGAGCAGTTCTTC.

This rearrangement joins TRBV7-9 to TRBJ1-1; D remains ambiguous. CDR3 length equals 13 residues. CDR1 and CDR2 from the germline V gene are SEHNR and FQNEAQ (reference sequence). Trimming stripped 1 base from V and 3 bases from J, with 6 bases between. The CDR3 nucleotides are TGTGCCAGCAGCTTAGTGGGATACACTGAAGCTTTCTTT. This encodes CASSLVGYTEAFF.